These 18 T cell receptor beta chains originate from one sample sequenced in a study of memory CD4+ T cells and cytomegalovirus serostatus. The sort gate was single viable CD3+CD4+CD8-CD45RO+ cells for memory CD4+ T cells. Using immunoSEQ multiplex PCR, the repertoire was profiled, and TCRdb retains in-frame clones only, with some absent. The sample shows fewer than 90,000 clones, approximately 78% of them seen only once. Sequencing was done on a sample of memory CD4+ T cells from blood. The origin of the receptors is an adult in good health and CMV-seropositive.

The chain couples TRBV29-1 to TRBJ2-2; D ambiguous. CDR3 length: 13 residues. Trimming pared 4 bases from V and 1 base from J, leaving 7 bases between. Germline CDR1 reads SQVTM; CDR2 reads ANQGSEA. This CDR3 reads CSVARRNTGELFF. The CDR3 DNA reads TGCAGCGTTGCCCGGAGGAACACCGGGGAGCTGTTTTTT.

The V call is TRBV14, the J call TRBJ1-1; D gene uncertain. CDR1 SGHDN and CDR2 FVKESK come from the germline V gene. Trimming left V 2 bases short and J 6 bases short, with 13 bases between. The CDR3 totals 14 residues. The CDR3 region has the DNA TGTGCCAGCAGCCAATTGCGGAACTCCCCTGAAGCTTTCTTT. Its translation is CASSQLRNSPEAFF.

This clone has only one observation. This chain uses TRBV30 with TRBJ1-5; D is unresolved. Looked up from germline, CDR1 is GTSNPN and CDR2 is SVGIG (reference sequence). The CDR3 sequence is 14 residues long. V lost 3 bases, J lost 1 base, and 10 bases lay in between. CDR3 nucleotides: TGTGCCTGGAGCCTGGCGGGGAGCAATCAGCCCCAGCATTTT. This sequence encodes CAWSLAGSNQPQHF.

The chain combines TRBV6-1 with TRBJ1-1; D gene ambiguous. Germline V gene lookup returns CDR1 MNHNS and CDR2 SASEGT. V was trimmed by 2 bases and J by 5 bases, leaving 12 bases between them. This CDR3 has 14 residues. CDR3 sequence: CASSEMRVQTEAFF. The CDR3 bases are TGTGCCAGCAGTGAAATGAGGGTTCAGACTGAAGCTTTCTTT.

This rearrangement joins TRBV4-2 to TRBJ2-7; the match to TRBD1 covers 7 bases. Germline V gene data show CDR1 as LGHNA and CDR2 as YNFKEQ. V shed 4 bases, J shed 4 bases, and the junction held 7 bases outside the gene matches. This CDR3 is 14 amino acids long. CDR3 protein: CASSPRTGSYEQYF. DNA of the CDR3: TGTGCCAGCAGCCCAAGGACAGGTTCATACGAGCAGTACTTC.

J is TRBJ1-1 and V is TRBV5-6; tentatively, D is TRBD1 (5 bases). Per germline, CDR1 SGHDT and CDR2 YYEEEE. The CDR3 runs to 17 residues. V lost 0 bases to trimming and J lost 7 bases, with 22 bases between them. Here the CDR3 reads CASSLDSPGTWGYEAFF. CDR3 nucleotide sequence: TGTGCCAGCAGCTTGGATTCCCCCGGGACCTGGGGGTATGAAGCTTTCTTT.

The chain uses TRBV10-3 and TRBJ1-3, with D perhaps TRBD1 (5 bases). The CDR3 contains 15 residues. CDR1 is ENHRY, CDR2 SYGVKD, per germline. Deletions cut 3 bases from V and 0 bases from J, with 9 bases between. As DNA, the CDR3 is TGTGCCATCAGTGATCGGGGGGGCTCTGGAAACACCATATATTTT. Protein: CAISDRGGSGNTIYF.

This clone is labeled as medium-sized. The chain employs TRBV2 and TRBJ1-1; D ambiguous. The CDR3 is 12 residues long. CDR1 SNHLY and CDR2 FYNNEI come from the germline V gene. The germline V and J ends were trimmed by 3 bases and 12 bases, with 14 bases remaining between them. The CDR3 protein is CASSEISDATFF. The CDR3 DNA follows: TGTGCCAGCAGTGAGATAAGTGACGCTACTTTCTTT.

The rearrangement links TRBV6-5 to TRBJ2-3, with a tentative D call TRBD1 (6 bases). Germline CDR1 MNHEY, CDR2 SVGAGI. This CDR3 is built from 13 residues. The V end lost 5 bases, the J end lost 3 bases, and 9 bases lay between the germline ends. CDR3: CASSGQFTDTQYF. Written as DNA, the CDR3 is TGTGCCAGCAGTGGACAGTTTACAGATACGCAGTATTTT.

The V and J genes are TRBV6-4 and TRBJ1-2; no clear D. Per the germline V gene, CDR1 is MRHNA and CDR2 is SNTAGT. The CDR3 extends over 10 amino acids. Trimming removed 11 bases from V and 8 bases from J, with 12 bases in between. CDR3 sequence reads: CAGEHGGYTF. CDR3 nucleotide sequence: TGTGCCGGAGAACATGGGGGCTACACCTTC.

The chain joins TRBV28 to TRBJ1-2; no reliable D call. This CDR3 spans 14 amino acids. Trimming cost V 2 bases and J 8 bases, with 15 bases left between them. Germline V gene sequence: CDR1 MDHEN, CDR2 SYDVKM. The CDR3 loop reads CASSLAAQHVGYTF. The CDR3 nucleotides read TGTGCCAGCAGTTTAGCGGCCCAACATGTCGGCTACACCTTC.

This clone has only a few counts. V is TRBV11-2 and J is TRBJ1-6; D perhaps matches TRBD1 (5 bases). The V gene lost 1 base and the J gene lost 6 bases, with 10 bases spanning the gap. The germline V gene has CDR1 SGHAT and CDR2 FQNNGV. This CDR3 spans 15 amino acids. The CDR3 loop reads CASSLGGTTNSPLHF. The CDR3 DNA sequence: TGTGCCAGCAGCTTAGGGGGGACCACTAATTCACCCCTCCACTTT. Together with reference TRBV11-2 and TRBJ1-6, the CDR3 gives the full variable domain: EAGVAQSPRYKIIEKRQSVAFWCNPISGHATLYWYQQILGQGPKLLIQFQNNGVVDDSQLPKDRFSAERLKGVDSTLKIQPAKLEDSAVYLCASSLGGTTNSPLHFGNGTRLTVT.

The sample holds one count of this clone. The chain has TRBV30 and TRBJ1-5; maybe TRBD1 (5 bases). V lost 7 bases to trimming and J lost 3 bases, with 10 bases between them. Germline-derived CDR1 and CDR2 are GTSNPN and SVGIG (reference sequence). CDR3 length: 12 residues. The CDR3 bases are TGTGCCTCCGACAGATACAATCAGCCCCAGCATTTT. Translation gives CASDRYNQPQHF.

Turning to this clone: The same CDR3 can be traced to other DNA sequences in this sample. CDR3 protein: CSVRDRGEKLFF. The CDR3 DNA is TGCAGCGTCCGGGACAGGGGGGAAAAACTGTTTTTT. The chain employs TRBV29-1 and TRBJ1-4; 11 nucleotides line up with TRBD1. The J segment lost 8 bases and the V segment lost 6 bases, leaving 2 bases of the junction unmatched. The CDR3 runs 12 residues. The V gene's germline CDR1 is SQVTM and CDR2 ANQGSEA.

This clone was observed once. The chain uses TRBV6-5 and TRBJ1-6; D unclear. Germline V gene data show CDR1 as MNHEY and CDR2 as SVGAGI. V shed 7 bases and J shed 0 bases, with 10 bases lying between them. The CDR3 covers 15 residues. In DNA, the CDR3 is TGTGCCAGCATTAAAGCTAGCTCCTATAATTCACCCCTCCACTTT. This translates into CASIKASSYNSPLHF.

This clone has just a few counts. The chain employs TRBV30 and TRBJ1-3, with 7 bases fitting TRBD1. From germline, CDR1 is GTSNPN and CDR2 SVGIG (reference sequence). This CDR3 comprises 16 residues. With V trimmed by 4 bases and J by 0 bases, 9 bases remained unmatched. The CDR3 coding sequence is TGTGCCTGGATCCGGGACAGAGTTTTCTCTGGAAACACCATATATTTT. Translation gives CAWIRDRVFSGNTIYF.

The chain links TRBV27 to TRBJ1-5; D call uncertain. The V and J ends lost 0 bases and 0 bases respectively, with 9 bases between them. The CDR3 sequence is 16 residues long. Looked up from germline, CDR1 is MNHEY and CDR2 is SMNVEV (reference sequence). CDR3 loop: CASSLSPGNSNQPQHF. For the CDR3, the DNA is TGTGCCAGCAGTTTATCCCCTGGGAATAGCAATCAGCCCCAGCATTTT.

The rearrangement joins TRBV15 to TRBJ1-1; D is unresolved. V was trimmed by 0 bases and J by 9 bases, leaving 11 bases between them. This CDR3 is 13 amino acids long. In germline, CDR1 is LNHNV, CDR2 YYDKDF (reference sequence). The CDR3 sequence is CATSRDQGNQAFF. Here the CDR3 DNA reads TGTGCCACCAGCAGAGATCAAGGGAATCAAGCTTTCTTT.